This T cell receptor beta chain was recorded in a study of blood T cell repertoires in COVID-19. Study details: Sites in the United States, Italy and Spain provided acute and convalescent COVID-19 samples. In each case, the material was cDNA or gDNA derived from T cells, B-cell-depleted T cells, or PBMCs.

Authors' analysis steps: Estimation of nucleated cell counts was performed using reference gene primer amplification. Assay: immunoSEQ multiplex PCR; the TCRdb copy retains only in-frame clones and omits some. V and J calls and clone size are copied from that table; D and trimming were computed from the DNA. The data hold fewer than 30,000 clones, with around nine tenths observed a single time. The germline CDR1 and CDR2 sequences are WNHNN and SYGVQD (reference sequence). V lost 5 bases, J lost 5 bases, and 8 bases stayed unmatched. The CDR3 runs 15 residues. The chain links TRBV10-1 to TRBJ2-2; 7 bases fit TRBD1. Sample: peripheral blood. This receptor was obtained from a human donor in a cohort sampled during active COVID-19. The CDR3 protein is CASSPQGVTTGELFF. CDR3 sequence (DNA): TGCGCCAGCAGTCCCCAGGGGGTGACTACCGGGGAGCTGTTTTTT.